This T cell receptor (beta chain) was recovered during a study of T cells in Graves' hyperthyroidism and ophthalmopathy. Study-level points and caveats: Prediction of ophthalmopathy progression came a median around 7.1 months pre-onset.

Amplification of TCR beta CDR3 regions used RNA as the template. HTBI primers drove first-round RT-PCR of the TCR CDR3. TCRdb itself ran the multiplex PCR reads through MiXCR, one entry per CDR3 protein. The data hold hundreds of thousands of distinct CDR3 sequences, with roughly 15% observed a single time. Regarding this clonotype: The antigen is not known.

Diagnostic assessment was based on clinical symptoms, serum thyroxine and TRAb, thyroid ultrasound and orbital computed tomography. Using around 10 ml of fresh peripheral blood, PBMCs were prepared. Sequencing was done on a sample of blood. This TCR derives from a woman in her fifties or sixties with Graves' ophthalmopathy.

The CDR3 nucleotides read TGTGCCAGTAGTATAAGGGTGCCAGACGAGCAGTACTTC. Translated: CASSIRVPDEQYF. The V and J genes are TRBV19 and TRBJ2-7; D unclear. Germline CDR1 is LNHDA and CDR2 is SQIVND (reference sequence). V was pared by 2 bases and J by 5 bases, with 10 bases between. This CDR3 is 13 amino acids long.